Reported below is one T cell receptor (beta chain). The protocol was immunoSEQ multiplex PCR, while the TCRdb copy is restricted to in-frame clones and leaves out a portion. Of 90,000 or so clones listed, about 91% are singletons. These data belong to a study of T cell changes during pregnancy in multiple sclerosis. The CDR3 covers 13 residues. Germline V gene sequence: CDR1 MDHEN, CDR2 SYDVKM. V dropped 3 bases and J dropped 3 bases, with 9 bases sitting between them. The V gene is TRBV28, the J gene TRBJ2-7; tentative D call: TRBD2 (5 bases). The clonotype originates from a female donor in good health, serving as a control in a pregnancy study. Some clones in this sample may be carry-over from other donors' samples. This specimen consisted of PBMCs, obtained in the first trimester of pregnancy. The chain's CDR3 is CASSFPGYYEQYF. CDR3 nucleotide sequence: TGTGCCAGCAGTTTCCCGGGGTACTACGAGCAGTACTTC.